Shown below are 9 T cell receptor beta chains from a single sample sequenced in a study of shared clonotypes between healthy human individuals. Sequencing was performed with immunoSEQ multiplex PCR; in TCRdb, only in-frame clones are kept and a portion is missing. The sample carries approximately 100,000 clones, around 64% recorded once. Sequenced: memory CD8+ T cells sorted from blood. As for subset: CD45RO+ cells pooled with CCR7-negative TemRA cells. These receptors came from a woman younger than 45 in good health.

The rearrangement uses TRBV14 and TRBJ2-7; D ambiguous. The CDR3 runs 13 residues. V lost 3 bases and J lost 3, with 9 bases in between. Germline-derived CDR1 and CDR2 are SGHDN and FVKESK. In nucleotides, the CDR3 is TGTGCCAGCAGCCACGTCGGCGGCTACGAGCAGTACTTC. This codes for CASSHVGGYEQYF. The full variable domain, completed using reference TRBV14 and TRBJ2-7, is EAGVTQFPSHSVIEKGQTVTLRCDPISGHDNLYWYRRVMGKEIKFLLHFVKESKQDESGMPNNRFLAERTGGTYSTLKVQPAELEDSGVYFCASSHVGGYEQYFGPGTRLTVT.

The genes are TRBV4-1 and TRBJ1-2, with 7 nucleotides matching TRBD1. The CDR3 contains 16 residues. With V trimmed by 1 base and J by 6 bases, 11 bases remained unmatched. Per germline, CDR1 MGHRA and CDR2 YSYEKL. The CDR3 spells CASSQAGQARIHGYTF. CDR3 DNA: TGCGCCAGCAGCCAAGCAGGACAGGCTAGAATCCATGGCTACACCTTC.

The chain uses TRBV9 and TRBJ2-2; 9 nucleotides match TRBD1. Germline lookup yields CDR1 SGDLS and CDR2 YYNGEE. Trimming took 4 bases from V and 6 from J; bases not matched to a gene: 10. This CDR3 spans 16 amino acids. The CDR3 nucleotides are TGTGCCAGCAGCCCAGGCCGGGACAGGGTATCCGGGGAGCTGTTTTTT. As protein: CASSPGRDRVSGELFF.

This clone showed up just a few times. This chain links TRBV6-4 with TRBJ1-3, with D perhaps matching TRBD1 (5 bases). V dropped 5 bases and J dropped 16 bases, with 15 bases sitting between them. The length of the CDR3 is 11 residues. The germline CDR1 and CDR2 sequences are MRHNA and SNTAGT. CDR3 in DNA: TGTGCCAGCAGTCCGGACACCCCCCGTTATTTT. Its translation is CASSPDTPRYF.

The V and J genes are TRBV10-3 and TRBJ1-5; no firm D call. The length of the CDR3 is 15 residues. The V end lost 0 bases, the J end lost 6 bases, and 12 bases lay between the germline ends. From germline, CDR1 is ENHRY and CDR2 SYGVKD. The CDR3 coding sequence is TGTGCCATCAGTGAGTCGAGAGGTCCCCGTCAGCCCCAGCATTTT. This translates into CAISESRGPRQPQHF.

This chain links TRBV7-8 with TRBJ2-3; D remains ambiguous. The CDR3 is 10 amino acids. Deletions cut 5 bases from V and 5 bases from J, with 2 bases between. Germline V gene sequence: CDR1 SGHVS, CDR2 FQNEAQ. The CDR3 DNA follows: TGTGCCAGCAGCCTAGATACGCAGTATTTT. Its protein is CASSLDTQYF.

The chain couples TRBV27 to TRBJ1-1; D is unresolved. CDR1 MNHEY and CDR2 SMNVEV come from the germline V gene (reference sequence). V lost 10 bases to trimming and J lost 1 base, with 10 bases between them. This CDR3 is built from 12 residues. CDR3 sequence reads: CATQDPNTEAFF. In DNA form, the CDR3 reads TGTGCCACACAAGACCCGAACACTGAAGCTTTCTTT.

The chain carries TRBV5-1 and TRBJ1-1; D perhaps matches TRBD1 (6 bases). The germline gives CDR1 SGHRS, CDR2 YFSETQ. V lost 4 bases and J lost 1, with 11 bases in between. This CDR3 contains 14 residues. The CDR3 bases are TGCGCCAGCAGCGGGGGACACGAGAACACTGAAGCTTTCTTT. Protein product: CASSGGHENTEAFF.

This clone has more than one count but fewer than ten. The genes are TRBV6-5 and TRBJ2-7; 12 bases are a match to TRBD2. Looked up from germline, CDR1 is MNHEY and CDR2 is SVGAGI. This CDR3 has 14 amino acids. Trimming at V came to 6 bases and at J to 7 bases, leaving 7 bases not matched to a gene. Written as DNA, the CDR3 is TGTGCCAGCAGAAAGACTAGCGGGAGTTCTGAGCAGTACTTC. Its protein product is CASRKTSGSSEQYF.